Given below is one T cell receptor (beta chain) in context. This sample was included in a study of blood T cell repertoires in COVID-19. The wider study: Nucleic acid was either cDNA or gDNA, and it came from T cells, B-cell-depleted T cells, or PBMCs.

Germline CDR1 SNHLY, CDR2 FYNNEI. The CDR3 runs to 14 residues. V shed 2 bases and J shed 5 bases, with 12 bases lying between them. Here immunoSEQ multiplex PCR was the method, and the copy in TCRdb shows in-frame clones only, minus some. The sample has nearly 250,000 clones; over 75% are singletons. V gene TRBV2 combines with J gene TRBJ1-2; TRBD1 is a possible D gene (6 bases). The TCR comes from a woman aged 50 to 60 with acute COVID-19. The material sequenced was PBMCs or T cells enriched from blood (not recorded which). The CDR3 DNA reads TGTGCCAGCAGTGAATCGCTAGGGGGATATGGCTACACCTTC. Encoded protein: CASSESLGGYGYTF.